This passage covers 22 T cell receptor beta chains from one sample sequenced in a study of blood T cells in healthy people across ages. A J-beta primer mix and a sample-barcoded 5' primer were used in a second PCR of about 7 to 12 cycles. TCRdb fed the 5' RACE reads into MiXCR, producing one record per CDR3 protein. The sample has some 760,000 distinct CDR3 sequences; 20% to 30% are singletons. The same specimen was also included in a second study, on T cells of mothers and their children.

The specimen sequenced was blood. The receptors derive from a boy younger than 18 in good health.

This clonotype showed up just a few times. This chain connects TRBV15 to TRBJ1-1; D unresolved. The CDR3 is made up of 14 amino acids. Per the germline V gene, CDR1 is LNHNV and CDR2 is YYDKDF (reference sequence). Trimming left V 6 bases short and J 0 bases short, with 11 bases between. The CDR3 DNA reads as TGTGCCACCAGTGAACTGGTTATGAACACTGAAGCTTTCTTT. This encodes CATSELVMNTEAFF.

The DNA of the CDR3 is TGTGCCAGCAGCCCCCGGGACAGGGATCCCTACGAGCAGTACTTC. This translates into CASSPRDRDPYEQYF. The V call is TRBV7-9, the J call TRBJ2-7; the match to TRBD1 covers 9 bases. Trimming cost V 5 bases and J 2 bases; bases outside gene matches: 7. Looked up from germline, CDR1 is SEHNR and CDR2 is FQNEAQ (reference sequence). The length of the CDR3 is 15 residues.

The chain uses TRBV20-1 and TRBJ1-2; D gene uncertain. Germline CDR1 is DFQATT and CDR2 is SNEGSKA (reference sequence). V was shortened by 0 bases and J by 4 bases, with 9 bases between the two germline ends. The CDR3 has 13 amino acids. The CDR3 nucleotides are TGCAGTGCTAGAGATGGGGAAACCTATGGCTACACCTTC. Translated: CSARDGETYGYTF.

This clonotype was found once. The chain has TRBV28 and TRBJ1-1; D unresolved. Per the germline V gene, CDR1 is MDHEN and CDR2 is SYDVKM. The CDR3 spans 15 residues. Between the trimmed V and J ends, which lost 6 bases and 4 bases, there was a span of 18 bases. CDR3 residues: CASSPNPTTSTEAFF. CDR3 nucleotides: TGTGCCAGCAGCCCCAACCCGACGACAAGCACTGAAGCTTTCTTT.

The chain couples TRBV27 to TRBJ2-5; 7 bases align to TRBD2. The CDR3 length is 15 residues. After removal of 2 bases from V and 2 bases from J, the junction contained 5 bases not matched to a gene. Germline-derived CDR1 and CDR2 are MNHEY and SMNVEV (reference sequence). CDR3 in amino acids: CASSLERERQETQYF. In DNA form, the CDR3 reads TGTGCCAGCAGTTTAGAGCGGGAAAGGCAAGAGACCCAGTACTTC.

The chain recombines TRBV29-1 with TRBJ2-5; D tentatively fits TRBD1 or TRBD2 (5 bases each). V lost 6 bases to trimming and J lost 5 bases, with 22 bases between them. The CDR3 totals 15 residues. CDR1 and CDR2 (germline): SQVTM, ANQGSEA. The CDR3 region has the DNA TGCAGCGTCACCCGTAGGGGCCTAAGGGAGGAGACCCAGTACTTC. Translating gives CSVTRRGLREETQYF.

The DNA of the CDR3 is TGTGCCAGCAGTTCCGGGACAGGGGCTATCGGGAATCAGCCCCAGCATTTT. Amino acid sequence: CASSSGTGAIGNQPQHF. J is TRBJ1-5 and V is TRBV27; 10 bases fit TRBD1. CDR3 length: 17 amino acids. Trimming at V came to 4 bases and at J to 4 bases, leaving 10 bases not matched to a gene. CDR1 and CDR2 (germline): MNHEY, SMNVEV (reference sequence).

The CDR3 bases are TGTGCCAGCAGCTTAGCATCGGGGGGATGGGAGACCCAGTACTTC. This encodes CASSLASGGWETQYF. The rearrangement uses TRBV7-9 and TRBJ2-5, with TRBD2 identical over 7 bases. The trim removed 0 bases at V and 5 bases at J, leaving 6 bases unmatched. Per germline, CDR1 SEHNR and CDR2 FQNEAQ (reference sequence). The CDR3 has 15 amino acids.

This clonotype was recorded a few times. This sequence joins TRBV20-1 and TRBJ2-3; the match to TRBD2 covers 9 bases. The germline V gene has CDR1 DFQATT and CDR2 SNEGSKA (reference sequence). The CDR3 runs 14 residues. J was trimmed by 4 bases and V by 3 bases; bases with no gene match: 5. Written as DNA, the CDR3 is TGCAGTGCTAGGAGGCTAGCGGGACCAGATACGCAGTATTTT. Residues: CSARRLAGPDTQYF.

About this clonotype: The CDR3 does not end in the conserved phenylalanine or tryptophan, so this is likely a read error. The chain couples TRBV28 to TRBJ2-5; 8 bases are a match to TRBD1. Per the germline V gene, CDR1 is MDHEN and CDR2 is SYDVKM. The V gene end was trimmed by 2 bases and the J gene end by 7 bases; junction bases not matched to a gene: 6. The CDR3 contains 14 residues. The CDR3, as DNA: TGTGCCAGCAGTTTAGGACAGGGAGTGGGGACCCAGTACCTC. This encodes CASSLGQGVGTQYL.

The chain joins TRBV6-2 or TRBV6-3 to TRBJ2-7; possible D gene TRBD1, 6 bases. The V gene lost 0 bases and the J gene lost 3 bases, with 9 bases spanning the gap. This CDR3 has 14 amino acids. Germline-derived CDR1 and CDR2 are MNHEY and SVGEGT. CDR3 bases: TGTGCCAGCAGTTACTCCGGGACACTCTACGAGCAGTACTTC. It codes for CASSYSGTLYEQYF.

This clonotype was detected once. This chain uses TRBV7-2 with TRBJ1-5; possible D gene TRBD1, 6 bases. The CDR3 runs to 14 residues. CDR1 and CDR2 from the germline V gene are SGHTA and FQGNSA. Trimming shortened V by 1 base and J by 6 bases, and 10 bases separated the two germline ends. The CDR3 region is CASSLDGGAQPQHF. DNA of the CDR3: TGTGCCAGCAGCTTAGATGGGGGGGCTCAGCCCCAGCATTTT.

This clonotype was detected only once. The chain uses TRBV3-1 and TRBJ2-1; no clear D gene. The CDR3 is 12 residues long. The germline gives CDR1 LGHDT, CDR2 YNNKEL (reference sequence). V lost 1 base and J lost 10, with 8 bases in between. The CDR3 sequence: CASSQVDWEQFF. In nucleotides, the CDR3 is TGTGCCAGCAGCCAAGTAGACTGGGAGCAGTTCTTC.

This clonotype occurred a few times. V is TRBV6-6 and J is TRBJ1-5; no clear D. This CDR3 comprises 13 residues. The germline CDR1 and CDR2 sequences are MNHNY and SVGAGI (reference sequence). V was pared by 7 bases and J by 2 bases, with 9 bases between. DNA of the CDR3: TGTGCCAGCAAGGAGATGGGCAATCAGCCCCAGCATTTT. Residues: CASKEMGNQPQHF.

This clonotype has just a few counts. The genes are TRBV5-5 and TRBJ2-3; maybe TRBD1 (5 bases). CDR1 and CDR2 from the germline V gene are SGHKS and YYEKEE (reference sequence). V was shortened by 4 bases and J by 0 bases, with 15 bases between the two germline ends. The CDR3 contains 16 residues. In DNA, the CDR3 is TGTGCCAGCAGCCCCCGACAGCCTACTAGCACAGATACGCAGTATTTT. This encodes CASSPRQPTSTDTQYF.

This clonotype appeared a few times. The chain links TRBV18 to TRBJ2-1; 13 bases line up with TRBD2. The ends lost 3 bases at V and 10 bases at J; junction bases unmatched: 6. The CDR3 consists of 15 residues. Germline V lookup: CDR1 KGHSH, CDR2 LQKENI. CDR3 region: CASSPGLAGDSEQFF. As DNA, the CDR3 is TGTGCCAGCTCACCCGGACTAGCGGGAGATTCGGAGCAGTTCTTC. Looking up the rest from reference TRBV18 and TRBJ2-1 gives the full variable domain: NAGVMQNPRHLVRRRGQEARLRCSPMKGHSHVYWYRQLPEEGLKFMVYLQKENIIDESGMPKERFSAEFPKEGPSILRIQQVVRGDSAAYFCASSPGLAGDSEQFFGPGTRLTVL.

About this clonotype itself: The junction and the germline gene differ at one end; a read error may be behind it. This chain links TRBV10-2 with TRBJ1-2; D call uncertain. Germline V gene lookup returns CDR1 WSHSY and CDR2 SAAADI. This CDR3 has 17 amino acids. The CDR3 sequence: CASSESILSPTADGYTF. Here the CDR3 DNA reads TGCGCCAGTAGTGAGTCGATACTTTCGCCGACCGCGGATGGCTACACCTTC.

The chain recombines TRBV7-9 with TRBJ2-5; D is possibly TRBD2 (5 bases). The tail of the sequence fits TRBJ2-1 better, so the J call may be wrong. Germline CDR1 and CDR2: SEHNR and FQNEAQ (reference sequence). CDR3 length equals 13 residues. CDR3 sequence: CASRGLPYNEQFF. The CDR3 DNA sequence: TGTGCCAGCAGAGGACTCCCCTACAATGAGCAGTTCTTC.

This clonotype has just a few counts. The gene calls are TRBV6-6 and TRBJ2-5; no clear D. Matching the DNA end better, TRBJ2-7 makes the J call doubtful. Germline V lookup: CDR1 MNHNY, CDR2 SVGAGI (reference sequence). This CDR3 has 15 residues. The CDR3 loop reads CASSYSEDGSYEQYF. In nucleotides, the CDR3 is TGTGCCAGCAGTTACTCCGAGGACGGTTCCTACGAGCAGTACTTC.

This clonotype appeared a few times. The chain combines TRBV7-9 with TRBJ2-1, with unresolved D. This CDR3 comprises 11 residues. Trimming took off 3 bases at V and 15 bases at J, with 12 bases between the two ends. The germline CDR1 and CDR2 sequences are SEHNR and FQNEAQ (reference sequence). CDR3 nucleotide sequence: TGTGCCAGCAGCTTCACTTCAGCGCCGTTCTTC. This translates into CASSFTSAPFF.

This rearrangement joins TRBV3-1 to TRBJ2-6, with 8 bases aligning to TRBD1. The CDR3 runs 19 residues. The junction had 10 bases not matched to a gene; V was cut back by 0 bases and J by 3 bases. Germline values: CDR1 LGHDT, CDR2 YNNKEL (reference sequence). The CDR3 DNA sequence: TGTGCCAGCAGCCAAGACCCGGGACAGGCATCACTTGGGGCCAACGTCCTGACTTTC. It is translated as CASSQDPGQASLGANVLTF.

This CDR3 reads CASKGGSGELFF. The CDR3 DNA is TGTGCCAGCAAAGGGGGCTCCGGGGAGCTGTTTTTT. The chain is built from TRBV12-3 or TRBV12-4 and TRBJ2-2; TRBD1 agrees at 7 bases. V was pared by 7 bases and J by 6 bases, with 2 bases of the junction left unmatched. The CDR3 is 12 residues long.